This TCR beta chain was sequenced in a study of early T cells in non-severe SARS-CoV-2 infection (dated by TCRdb to the early 2020s). Turning to the overall study: Because TCR sequencing relied on bulk RNA taken from unsorted whole blood, pairing of alpha and beta chains was not possible. The paper's findings and limits, for the study overall: VDJdb matching was skewed toward anti-spike CD8 responses and likely underestimated virus-specific expansions by missing private and CD4 specificities.

Preparation of the library involved 5' RACE. The sequencer listed for this sample is NextSeq 500. To correct for sequencing error and PCR bias, the TCR library protocol tagged individual cDNA molecules with unique molecular identifiers. TCR alpha and beta chains were both sequenced, and the abundances of alpha and beta sequences in each sample were closely correlated with each other. Concerning the study's data processing: V gene, J gene and CDR3 annotation of TCR sequences was performed with Decombinator V4. TCRs were defined as expanded if a significant change between any two time points was detected under a Poisson model with p below 0.0001. TCR abundances were normalised to the total number of TCRs sequenced per sample and expressed as counts per million. TRAV1-2 paired with TRAJ12, TRAJ20 or TRAJ33 defined MAIT TCRs, while TRAV10 paired with TRAJ18 defined iNKT TCRs. A search of VDJdb, accessed on 1 November 2021, was run for TCRs annotated to CMV, EBV and SARS-CoV-2, with TCRs annotated for multiple antigens excluded. Starting from the raw public reads, TCRdb applied fastp trimming at Q25, assembled clones with MiXCR and retained in-frame beta chains. CDR3 protein duplicates are merged, each entry listing the most common genes and DNA. TCRdb, rather than the study authors, made the V and J calls. Recorded for this sample are tens of thousands of distinct CDR3 sequences; roughly 5.1% of them occurred a single time. Of the sample, about an eighth falls within the top ten clones.

This was a case-control study nested in a cohort of healthcare workers in London, UK, who had nasopharyngeal swab PCR tests and blood samples taken every week. Healthcare workers were recruited between 23 and 31 March 2020, during the week of the UK lockdown, and were followed weekly for up to about 15 weeks. The table lists this clonotype with many counts. Which antigen it targets is not known. Base qualities are not provided; no much larger clone lies one nucleotide away. CDR1 and CDR2, per the germline V gene (reference sequence), are DFQATT and SNEGSKA. From the cysteine through the phenylalanine, the CDR3 covers 13 amino acids. Of the read, only the CDR3 DNA is kept; its 39 bases are in frame from base 1. V loses 3 bases, J loses 7 bases, and the germline ends lie 13 bases apart.

The sequence is built from TRBV20-1 and TRBJ2-1, with no D gene named confidently. Sequenced: whole blood. The sequence was collected from an adult who was a healthcare worker with PCR-confirmed SARS-CoV-2 infection or an uninfected control (not recorded which). The CDR3 amino acid sequence is: CSASDHLGNEQFF. The DNA is TGCAGTGCTAGTGATCACCTAGGGAATGAGCAGTTCTTC.